This T cell receptor beta chain was retrieved from a study of metastatic and nonmetastatic thyroid tumors. Study context: Across peripheral blood and tumor or nodule tissue samples taken from malignant and benign thyroid patients, the repertoires were compared with one another. Study-wide results and caveats: Versus benign nodules, malignant thyroid tumors reportedly had significantly higher TCR beta diversity, in blood and tumor.

Patients were all untreated before their thyroid surgery. In the original processing: Building a distant-metastasis classifier for papillary thyroid cancer drew on CDR3 differences across clinicopathological groups. TCRdb redid the clone calls on the PCR reads using MiXCR. The V and J calls, along with clone size, are taken from TCRdb and not from the paper's own processing. In the table there are roughly 6,500 clones, around 29% of which are singletons. As to this clone: The antigen is not known. Germline and junction disagree at one end, which may indicate a read error.

CDR3 length: 12 residues. The germline V gene encodes CDR1 SNHLY and CDR2 FYNNEI. Sequencing was performed on adjacent normal tissue. This clonotype originated in a female donor with papillary thyroid cancer or a benign thyroid nodule (not recorded which). Some clones in this sample may be carry-over from other donors' samples. J is TRBJ2-7 and V is TRBV2; 7 positions agree with TRBD1. This CDR3 reads CGSKSTGQEHYF. CDR3 DNA: TGTGGCAGCAAGTCGACAGGGCAAGAGCATTACTTC.